This is a list of T cell receptor beta chains from one sample in a study of cytomegalovirus exposure and HLA in healthy donors. Profiling relied on immunoSEQ multiplex PCR, and the TCRdb table lists in-frame clones only, not all of them. The data hold roughly 150,000 clones, with 88% observed a single time. The sequenced material came from PBMCs. All receptors derive from a man aged 18 to 29 in good health and CMV-seronegative. Both conserved end residues are part of each CDR3. A D gene is named only where the DNA matches it firmly. Rows may omit the clone size; those that give it use once, few, many or a size class.

j_gene | v_gene | abundance | d_gene | CDR3nt | CDR3aa
TRBJ2-5 | TRBV7-9 | . | . | TGTGCCAGCAGCTTAGACAGGGCGCAAGAGACCCAGTACTTC | CASSLDRAQETQYF
TRBJ2-7 | TRBV14 | . | . | TGTGCCAGCAGGCCTCGTTCAGGGCAAGAACGCTACGAGCAGTACTTC | CASRPRSGQERYEQYF
TRBJ2-2 | TRBV2 | . | . | TGTGCCAGCAATCTCCTGACAGGCCCCGGGGAGCTGTTTTTT | CASNLLTGPGELFF
TRBJ2-1 | TRBV4-1 | . | . | TGCGCCAGCAGCCAAGATTTCCAGGGGATAGATGAGCAGTTCTTC | CASSQDFQGIDEQFF
TRBJ1-2 | TRBV5-1 | . | TRBD1 | TGCGCCAGCAGCCTGACAGGGGACTATGGCTACACCTTC | CASSLTGDYGYTF
TRBJ1-5 | TRBV12-1 | . | . | TGTGCCAGCAGCGTACCGACAGGGGTGGGCAATCAGCCCCAGCATTTT | CASSVPTGVGNQPQHF
TRBJ1-5 | TRBV5-1 | . | TRBD1 | TGCGCCAGCAGCCCCGACAGGGGGGTTCAGCCCCAGCATTTT | CASSPDRGVQPQHF
TRBJ2-3 | TRBV4-1 | . | . | TGCGCCAGCAGCCAAGTCGGTAACAGCCGCACAGATACGCAGTATTTT | CASSQVGNSRTDTQYF
TRBJ2-7 | TRBV6-1 | . | . | TGTGCCAGCAGTGAAAATCTCTTTTACGAGCAGTACTTC | CASSENLFYEQYF
TRBJ2-7 | TRBV4-1 | once | TRBD1 | TGCGCCAGCAGCCAAGCGAAACAGGGGGGCTACGAGCAGTACTTC | CASSQAKQGGYEQYF
TRBJ1-6 | TRBV28 | . | TRBD1 | TGTGCCAGCAGTTTGGGACAGAGCTCCTATAATTCACCCCTCCACTTT | CASSLGQSSYNSPLHF
TRBJ2-7 | TRBV6-6 | . | TRBD2 | TGTGCCAGCAGTTCGTCGACTAGCGTCGAGCAGTACTTC | CASSSSTSVEQYF
TRBJ1-2 | TRBV27 | . | . | TGTGCCAGCAGTCCTCGGGTACTATCTTATGGCTACACCTTC | CASSPRVLSYGYTF
TRBJ2-3 | TRBV19 | . | TRBD2 | TGTGCCAGTAGCCCTGCGGGAGGGAACACAGATACGCAGTATTTT | CASSPAGGNTDTQYF
TRBJ2-1 | TRBV6-5 | . | . | TGTGCCGCCGGTGAGTCCTACAATGAGCAGTTCTTC | CAAGESYNEQFF
TRBJ1-2 | TRBV7-9 | few | TRBD1 | TGTGCCAGCAGCTTGGGACAGGGTTTCTATGGCTACACCTTC | CASSLGQGFYGYTF
TRBJ1-2 | TRBV14 | . | . | TGTGCCAGCAGCCAGTACGGGCCCCGAGGGGGCTATGGCTACACCTTC | CASSQYGPRGGYGYTF
TRBJ2-3 | TRBV19 | . | TRBD1 | TGTGCCAGTAGTATTGATGGACAGGGAATCTTCGGCGCAGATACGCAGTATTTT | CASSIDGQGIFGADTQYF
TRBJ1-2 | TRBV7-9 | . | TRBD1 | TGTGCCAGCAGCTCCTTGCGACAGGGCCCCGAATATGGCTACACCTTC | CASSSLRQGPEYGYTF
TRBJ1-2 | TRBV19 | few | . | TGTGCCAGTAGTGTGAGTGACTATGGCTACACCTTC | CASSVSDYGYTF
TRBJ1-2 | TRBV10-3 | many | TRBD1 | TGTGCCATCAGTGAGCGGACAGGGGAGGGCTACACCTTC | CAISERTGEGYTF
TRBJ2-1 | TRBV15 | . | . | TGTGCCACCAGCACTGGTCCAGGGAATGAGCAGTTCTTC | CATSTGPGNEQFF
TRBJ2-5 | TRBV27 | . | . | TGTGCCAGCAGTTTTGTAGGGGCACAAGAGACCCAGTACTTC | CASSFVGAQETQYF
TRBJ1-6 | TRBV5-1 | . | TRBD1 | TGCGCCAGCAGCTCTGGGACAGTTAACGTCCCCCTCCACTTT | CASSSGTVNVPLHF
TRBJ1-1 | TRBV5-6 | . | . | TGTGCCAGCAGCTTGTACTCGAACACTGAAGCTTTCTTT | CASSLYSNTEAFF
TRBJ1-1 | TRBV4-2 | . | . | TGTGCCAGCAGCCAAGATTATGGGGGGGTGGTGGGCACTGAAGCTTTCTTT | CASSQDYGGVVGTEAFF
TRBJ2-5 | TRBV2 | . | TRBD2 | TGTGCCAGCAGACTAGCGGGAGGGGAGACCCAGTACTTC | CASRLAGGETQYF
TRBJ1-1 | TRBV28 | . | TRBD1 | TGTGCCAGCAGCCAGAAACAGGGGAGAGCTTTCTTT | CASSQKQGRAFF
TRBJ1-2 | TRBV6-5 | . | TRBD1 | TGTGCCAGCAGTTACCGGGACAGAAACTATGGCTACACCTTC | CASSYRDRNYGYTF
TRBJ1-2 | TRBV28 | . | . | TGTGCCAGCAGGTCCGGGGTGGGCTATGGCTACACCTTC | CASRSGVGYGYTF
TRBJ2-1 | TRBV2 | . | TRBD1 | TGTGCCGTTGAAAGGGGGCGCTTTCGGTTCTTC | CAVERGRFRFF
TRBJ2-7 | TRBV10-1 | . | TRBD2 | TGCGCCAGCAGTGAAATATTAGCGGGAGGCCAATACGAGCAGTACTTC | CASSEILAGGQYEQYF
TRBJ2-7 | TRBV6-7 | . | TRBD2 | TGTGCCAGCAGAGCGCGGCGCGGGAGTTCCTACGAGCAGTACTTC | CASRARRGSSYEQYF
TRBJ2-5 | TRBV7-6 | . | . | TGTGCCAGCAGCTTAAGGGGTGGGACCCAGTACTTC | CASSLRGGTQYF